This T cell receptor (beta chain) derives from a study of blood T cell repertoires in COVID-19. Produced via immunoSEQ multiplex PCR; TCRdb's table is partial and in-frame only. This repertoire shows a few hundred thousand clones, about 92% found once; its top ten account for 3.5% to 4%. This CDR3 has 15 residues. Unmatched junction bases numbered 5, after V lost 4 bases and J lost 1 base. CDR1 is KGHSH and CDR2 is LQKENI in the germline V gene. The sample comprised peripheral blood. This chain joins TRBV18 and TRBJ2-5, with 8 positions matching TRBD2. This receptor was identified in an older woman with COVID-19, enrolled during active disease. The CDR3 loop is CASSRTAGAQETQYF. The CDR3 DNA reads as TGTGCCAGCTCACGGACAGCGGGGGCCCAAGAGACCCAGTACTTC.